The 26 T cell receptor beta chains given below trace back to one sample, sequenced in a study of blood T cell repertoires in COVID-19. Assay used: immunoSEQ multiplex PCR; TCRdb lists only in-frame clones, some missing. Here the sample spans over 250,000 clones, 83% being singletons. The sequencing sample was made of peripheral blood. The origin of the receptors is a woman aged 45 to 65 who had recovered from COVID-19.

This sequence joins TRBV24-1 and TRBJ2-6, with 7 bases that match TRBD2. Losses at the gene ends were 4 bases for V and 0 bases for J; bases not matched to a gene: 8. Germline-derived CDR1 and CDR2 are KGHDR and SFDVKD. The CDR3 consists of 18 residues. This chain's CDR3 is CATSDTLSGVSGANVLTF. As DNA, the CDR3 is TGTGCCACCAGTGACACCTTAAGCGGGGTCTCTGGGGCCAACGTCCTGACTTTC.

The genes are TRBV12-3 or TRBV12-4 and TRBJ2-7; maybe TRBD1 (5 bases). The CDR3 loop spans 13 amino acids. The V end was cut by 5 bases, the J end by 3 bases, with 11 bases between. The CDR3 loop reads CASSQDSRYEQYF. The CDR3 DNA sequence: TGTGCCAGCAGTCAAGACAGCCGCTACGAGCAGTACTTC.

This clone was counted only a few times. This chain links TRBV4-2 with TRBJ1-2; 7 nucleotides line up with TRBD1. The CDR3 length is 13 residues. The V gene's germline CDR1 is LGHNA and CDR2 YNFKEQ. V dropped 3 bases and J dropped 11; count of bases not matched to a gene: 9. CDR3 in DNA: TGTGCCAGCAGCCAGAATCGGGACAGCCGTTACACCTTC. Translating it yields CASSQNRDSRYTF.

J is TRBJ1-2 and V is TRBV19, with TRBD1 matching 7 bases. Per germline, CDR1 LNHDA and CDR2 SQIVND (reference sequence). The length of the CDR3 is 14 residues. J gave up 2 bases and V 3 bases, and 3 bases lay outside the gene matches. The CDR3 loop reads CASSMMDRNYGYTF. The CDR3 DNA is TGTGCCAGTAGTATGATGGACAGGAACTATGGCTACACCTTC.

Details on this clone: The same CDR3 is also encoded by other DNA sequences in this sample. CDR3 sequence: CASSLVAGGADTQYF. The CDR3 DNA follows: TGCGCCAGCAGCTTGGTGGCGGGGGGGGCAGATACGCAGTATTTT. V is TRBV5-1 and J is TRBJ2-3; 9 bases are shared with TRBD2. The germline V gene has CDR1 SGHRS and CDR2 YFSETQ. CDR3 length equals 15 residues. V lost 0 bases and J lost 4; bases outside the gene matches: 3.

This clone was found once. The chain is built from TRBV3-1 (or the pseudogene TRBV3-2) and TRBJ1-1; 10 nucleotides line up with TRBD1. The CDR3 runs to 13 residues. Germline V gene sequence: CDR1 LGHDT, CDR2 YNNKEL (reference sequence). The trim removed 4 bases at V and 5 bases at J, leaving 1 base unmatched. CDR3 nucleotide sequence: TGTGCCAGCAGCCGGGACAGGGGAACTGAAGCTTTCTTT. Translating it yields CASSRDRGTEAFF.

This chain links TRBV2 with TRBJ2-7, with 11 bases identical to TRBD2. CDR1 and CDR2 (germline): SNHLY, FYNNEI. The V and J ends lost 7 bases and 4 bases, in that order; junction bases with no gene match: 6. The CDR3 runs to 14 residues. CDR3 region: CASTLAGGPYEQYF. CDR3 bases: TGTGCCAGCACCTTAGCGGGGGGGCCGTACGAGCAGTACTTC.

This rearrangement joins TRBV7-4 to TRBJ2-7; D unclear. The CDR3 is 14 residues long. Germline V gene sequence: CDR1 SGHVT, CDR2 SQSDAQ. The V and J ends lost 5 bases and 4 bases respectively, with 15 bases between them. For the CDR3, the DNA is TGTGCCAGCAGCCCCCGCCCGGTTGAATACGAGCAGTACTTC. This encodes CASSPRPVEYEQYF.

V usage is TRBV7-3 and J usage is TRBJ2-7, with a weak D call TRBD1 (5 bases). The CDR3 sequence is 14 residues long. The V gene lost 2 bases and the J gene lost 4 bases, with 12 bases spanning the gap. The germline V gene encodes CDR1 SGHTA and CDR2 FQGTGA. The CDR3 loop is CASSLSTESYEQYF. The CDR3 region has the DNA TGTGCCAGCAGCTTATCGACAGAAAGTTACGAGCAGTACTTC.

This clone was counted a few times. The J gene is TRBJ2-7, the V gene TRBV28; D uncertain. The V gene's germline CDR1 is MDHEN and CDR2 SYDVKM. CDR3 length: 11 amino acids. V shed 4 bases and J shed 3 bases, with 4 bases lying between them. The CDR3 DNA reads TGTGCCAGCAGTTCCCACTACGAGCAGTACTTC. This codes for CASSSHYEQYF.

CDR3: CASSSGQLNEQFF. CDR3 coding DNA: TGTGCCAGCAGCTCGGGACAGCTCAATGAGCAGTTCTTC. V usage is TRBV7-3 and J usage is TRBJ2-1; 7 nucleotides agree with TRBD1. Losses at the gene ends were 4 bases for V and 6 bases for J; bases not matched to a gene: 3. Germline assignment: CDR1 SGHTA and CDR2 FQGTGA. CDR3 length equals 13 residues. The whole variable domain, remainder taken from reference TRBV7-3 and TRBJ2-1, is GAGVSQTPSNKVTEKGKYVELRCDPISGHTALYWYRQSLGQGPEFLIYFQGTGAADDSGLPNDRFFAVRPEGSVSTLKIQRTERGDSAVYLCASSSGQLNEQFFGPGTRLTVL.

The chain links TRBV5-4 to TRBJ2-5; 8 nucleotides align to TRBD2. V was pared by 0 bases and J by 6 bases, with 4 bases of the junction left unmatched. This CDR3 spans 14 amino acids. Per germline, CDR1 SGHNT and CDR2 YYREEE (reference sequence). The CDR3 is CASSLGLAPKTQYF. CDR3 sequence (DNA): TGTGCCAGCAGCTTGGGACTAGCGCCGAAGACCCAGTACTTC.

The rearrangement links TRBV9 to TRBJ2-3; 8 nucleotides line up with TRBD2. V trimming: 1 base; J trimming: 6 bases; junction bases outside the gene matches: 7. Germline V gives CDR1 SGDLS, CDR2 YYNGEE. CDR3 length: 15 residues. As DNA, the CDR3 is TGTGCCAGCAGCGTAACGGCGGGAGGTGGGGATACGCAGTATTTT. Translation gives CASSVTAGGGDTQYF.

The chain uses TRBV2 and TRBJ2-1, with D tentatively TRBD1 (6 bases). The V and J ends lost 7 bases and 2 bases respectively, with 9 bases between them. Germline CDR1 SNHLY, CDR2 FYNNEI. The CDR3 has 13 residues. In DNA form, the CDR3 reads TGTGCCAGCAAACAGGGAGCCTACAATGAGCAGTTCTTC. Amino acids: CASKQGAYNEQFF.

This chain uses TRBV2 with TRBJ1-2, with D perhaps TRBD1 (6 bases). Trimming removed 4 bases from V and 8 bases from J, with 17 bases in between. This CDR3 region has 14 residues. The V gene's germline CDR1 is SNHLY and CDR2 FYNNEI. The CDR3 DNA reads TGTGCCAGCAGTGCCCTAGGGGGTATATTGGGCTACACCTTC. Protein sequence: CASSALGGILGYTF.

The rearrangement joins TRBV3-1 (or the pseudogene TRBV3-2) to TRBJ1-5; 7 bases fit TRBD1. Trimming at V came to 1 base and at J to 4 bases, leaving 4 bases not matched to a gene. The CDR3 consists of 15 residues. Looked up from germline, CDR1 is LGHDT and CDR2 is YNNKEL (reference sequence). CDR3 in DNA: TGTGCCAGCAGCCAAGTGGCAGGGGGTAATCAGCCCCAGCATTTT. Protein sequence: CASSQVAGGNQPQHF.

The chain is built from TRBV6-2 or TRBV6-3 and TRBJ1-5; TRBD1 agrees at 9 bases. After removal of 7 bases from V and 6 bases from J, the junction contained 10 bases not matched to a gene. The CDR3 is 15 amino acids. Per the germline V gene, CDR1 is MNHEY and CDR2 is SVGEGT. CDR3 residues: CASTPGGQGGQPQHF. CDR3 coding DNA: TGTGCCAGCACCCCTGGGGGACAGGGCGGTCAGCCCCAGCATTTT.

This chain uses TRBV23-1 with TRBJ1-1; 8 positions agree with TRBD1. TRBV23-1 is an ORF, and what it does is uncertain. J gave up 7 bases and V 6 bases, and 13 bases lay outside the gene matches. CDR3 length equals 15 residues. The CDR3 region has the DNA TGCGCCAGCAGACCCCGGGGACAGGACATACTTGAAGCTTTCTTT. It is translated as CASRPRGQDILEAFF.

This chain joins TRBV11-2 and TRBJ2-7, with D perhaps TRBD1 (5 bases). The CDR3 runs 14 residues. CDR1 SGHAT and CDR2 FQNNGV come from the germline V gene. Trimming took 2 bases from V and 3 from J, leaving 11 bases between them. The CDR3 bases are TGTGCCAGCAGCTTAACCCTCAGGGACTACGAGCAGTACTTC. It specifies CASSLTLRDYEQYF.

The V gene is TRBV6-1, the J gene TRBJ2-3; maybe TRBD1 (5 bases). Germline V lookup: CDR1 MNHNS, CDR2 SASEGT. V lost 4 bases and J lost 3, with 17 bases in between. The CDR3 is 16 amino acids. CDR3 nucleotide sequence: TGTGCCAGCAGTGTGAATTCAGGGATTAGTACAGATACGCAGTATTTT. This gives the protein CASSVNSGISTDTQYF.

The V and J genes are TRBV5-1 and TRBJ1-6; 8 bases agree with TRBD1. The CDR3 sequence is 15 residues long. V was clipped by 4 bases and J by 7 bases; unmatched bases: 7. The germline gives CDR1 SGHRS, CDR2 YFSETQ. The DNA for the CDR3 is TGCGCCAGCAGCGAAGGACAGGGAGGGAATTCACCCCTCCACTTT. As protein: CASSEGQGGNSPLHF.

This chain uses TRBV5-6 with TRBJ2-6, with a possible D match to TRBD1 (6 bases). The V end lost 0 bases, the J end lost 1 base, and 11 bases lay between the germline ends. The germline CDR1 and CDR2 sequences are SGHDT and YYEEEE. The CDR3 runs 17 residues. Here the CDR3 reads CASSLDRDTSGANVLTF. DNA of the CDR3: TGTGCCAGCAGCTTGGACCGGGACACGTCTGGGGCCAACGTCCTGACTTTC.

The rearrangement joins TRBV19 to TRBJ2-1; 7 nucleotides match TRBD2. The CDR3 is 14 amino acids. V shed 10 bases, J shed 3 bases, and the junction held 9 bases outside the gene matches. CDR1 and CDR2 from the germline V gene are LNHDA and SQIVND (reference sequence). CDR3 nucleotide sequence: TGTGCCACCCTACCGGGACTAAGCTACAATGAGCAGTTCTTC. This translates into CATLPGLSYNEQFF.

The chain combines TRBV28 with TRBJ1-2; TRBD1 agrees at 11 bases. CDR3 length: 17 amino acids. Trimming at V came to 7 bases and at J to 1 base, leaving 11 bases not matched to a gene. CDR1 is MDHEN and CDR2 is SYDVKM in the germline V gene. The CDR3 bases are TGTGCCAGCACCAATTCCGGGACAGGGGGGAATAACTATGGCTACACCTTC. This sequence encodes CASTNSGTGGNNYGYTF.

The genes are TRBV6-5 and TRBJ1-5; D is unclear. V was pared by 5 bases and J by 0 bases, with 11 bases between. Germline values: CDR1 MNHEY, CDR2 SVGAGI. There are 15 residues in the CDR3. The chain's CDR3 is CASSTSPSSNQPQHF. CDR3 DNA: TGTGCCAGCAGTACTAGCCCATCTAGCAATCAGCCCCAGCATTTT.

V and J are TRBV7-2 and TRBJ2-5; D gene uncertain. Germline V CDR1 and CDR2: SGHTA, FQGNSA. The V gene lost 1 base and the J gene lost 1 base, with 7 bases spanning the gap. There are 14 residues in the CDR3. DNA for the CDR3: TGTGCCAGCAGCTTAGTTACGGTCCAAGAGACCCAGTACTTC. It specifies CASSLVTVQETQYF.